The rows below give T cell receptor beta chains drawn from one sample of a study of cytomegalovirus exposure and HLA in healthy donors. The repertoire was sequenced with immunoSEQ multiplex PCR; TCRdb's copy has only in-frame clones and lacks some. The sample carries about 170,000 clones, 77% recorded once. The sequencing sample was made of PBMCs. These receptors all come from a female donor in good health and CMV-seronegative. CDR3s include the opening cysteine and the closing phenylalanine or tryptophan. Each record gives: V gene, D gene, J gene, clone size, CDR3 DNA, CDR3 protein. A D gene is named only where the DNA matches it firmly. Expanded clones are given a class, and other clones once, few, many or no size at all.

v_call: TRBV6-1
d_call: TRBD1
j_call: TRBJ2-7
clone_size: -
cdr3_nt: TGTGCCAGCAGTGTCAAGGACAGGGACTCCTACGAGCAGTACTTC
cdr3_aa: CASSVKDRDSYEQYF

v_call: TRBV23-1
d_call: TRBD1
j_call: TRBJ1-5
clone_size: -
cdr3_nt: TGCGCCAGCGTACCCAGGGGGCGCCTCCCTAGCAATCAGCCCCAGCATTTT
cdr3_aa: CASVPRGRLPSNQPQHF

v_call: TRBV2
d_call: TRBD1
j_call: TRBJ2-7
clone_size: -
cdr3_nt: TGTGCCAGCAGTGAAGACGCCGGGACAGGACCCTACGAGCAGTACTTC
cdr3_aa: CASSEDAGTGPYEQYF

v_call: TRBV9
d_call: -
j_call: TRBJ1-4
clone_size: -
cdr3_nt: TGTGCCAGCAGCGCACGGGACACAACTAATGAAAAACTGTTTTTT
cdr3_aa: CASSARDTTNEKLFF

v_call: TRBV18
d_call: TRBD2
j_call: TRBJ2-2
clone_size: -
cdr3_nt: TGTGCCAGCTCATCCGGGACTACACCGGGAACGGGAGAGCTGTTTTTT
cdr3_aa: CASSSGTTPGTGELFF

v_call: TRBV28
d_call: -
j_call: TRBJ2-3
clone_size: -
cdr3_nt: TGTGCCAGCAGGATTGACAGACCTAGCACAGATACGCAGTATTTT
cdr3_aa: CASRIDRPSTDTQYF

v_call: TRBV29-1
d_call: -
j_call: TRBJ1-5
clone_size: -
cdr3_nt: TGCAGCGTCGCCTCCACCGGGGGGCCCAGTCAGCCCCAGCATTTT
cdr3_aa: CSVASTGGPSQPQHF

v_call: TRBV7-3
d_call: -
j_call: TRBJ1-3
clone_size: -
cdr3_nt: TGTGCCAGCAGCCCGAGCCCTTCTGGAAACACCATATATTTT
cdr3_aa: CASSPSPSGNTIYF

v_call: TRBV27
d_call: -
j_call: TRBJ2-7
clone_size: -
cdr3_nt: TGTGCCAGCAGTTTAGGGCCAGGTGAGACAGCCTACGAGCAGTACTTC
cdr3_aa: CASSLGPGETAYEQYF

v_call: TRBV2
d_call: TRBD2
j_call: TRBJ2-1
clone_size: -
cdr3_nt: TGTGCCAGCAGGCCTAGCGGGGACAATGAGCAGTTCTTC
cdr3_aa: CASRPSGDNEQFF

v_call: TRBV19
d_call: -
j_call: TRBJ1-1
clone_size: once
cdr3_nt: TGTGCCAGTAGTCAGGCCGGCATGTCACTTGAAGCTTTCTTT
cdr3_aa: CASSQAGMSLEAFF

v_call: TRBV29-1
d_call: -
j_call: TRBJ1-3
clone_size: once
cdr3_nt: TGCAGCGTTGAAGATCGAGCTGGAAACACCATATATTTT
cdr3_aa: CSVEDRAGNTIYF

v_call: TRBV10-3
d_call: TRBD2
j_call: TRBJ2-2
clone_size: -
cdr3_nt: TGTGCCATCAGTGATGGTAGCGGGAGAGGAACCGGGGAGCTGTTTTTT
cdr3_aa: CAISDGSGRGTGELFF

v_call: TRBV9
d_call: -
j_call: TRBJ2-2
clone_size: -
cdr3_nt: TGCGCCAGCAGCGTAGCAGGGGAATACGGGGAGCTGTTTTTT
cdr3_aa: CASSVAGEYGELFF

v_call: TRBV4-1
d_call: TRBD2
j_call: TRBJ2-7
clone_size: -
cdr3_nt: TGCGCCAGCAGCCAGGGCAGGACTAGCGGGGAATACGAGCAGTACTTC
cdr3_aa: CASSQGRTSGEYEQYF

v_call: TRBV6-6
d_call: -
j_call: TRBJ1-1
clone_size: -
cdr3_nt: TGTGCCAGCAGTTACTCAGGGGGTGGCACTGAAGCTTTCTTT
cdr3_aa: CASSYSGGGTEAFF

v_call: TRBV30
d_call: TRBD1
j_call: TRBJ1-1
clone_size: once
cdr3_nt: TGTGCCTGGAGTGTGGGACAGGCCCAAGGGGCTGAAGCTTTCTTT
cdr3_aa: CAWSVGQAQGAEAFF

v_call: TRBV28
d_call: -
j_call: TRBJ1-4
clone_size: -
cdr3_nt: TGTGCCAGCAGCTCCGGGCGGGCAGGGGCCCATGAAAAACTGTTTTTT
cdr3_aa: CASSSGRAGAHEKLFF

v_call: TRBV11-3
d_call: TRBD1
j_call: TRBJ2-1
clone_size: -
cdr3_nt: TGTGCCAGCAGCGACAGGACAGGCCAAGCCTACAATGAGCAGTTCTTC
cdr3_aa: CASSDRTGQAYNEQFF

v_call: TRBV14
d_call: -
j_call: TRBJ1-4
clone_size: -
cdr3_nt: TGTGCCAGCAGCCAAAGGGGACTCAGGAGTGAAAAACTGTTTTTT
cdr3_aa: CASSQRGLRSEKLFF

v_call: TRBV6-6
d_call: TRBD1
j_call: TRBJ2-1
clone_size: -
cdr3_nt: TGTGCCAGCAGGAAGGGACAGGGGAGCAATGAGCAGTTCTTC
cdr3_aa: CASRKGQGSNEQFF

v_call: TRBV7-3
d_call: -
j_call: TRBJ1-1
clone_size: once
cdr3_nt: TGTGCCAGCAGCTTGGTACAGGGTTCGAACACTGAAGCTTTCTTT
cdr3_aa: CASSLVQGSNTEAFF

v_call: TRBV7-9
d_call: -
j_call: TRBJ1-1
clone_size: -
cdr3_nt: TGTGCCAGCAGGGAGGATTTGAACACTGAAGCTTTCTTT
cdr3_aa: CASREDLNTEAFF